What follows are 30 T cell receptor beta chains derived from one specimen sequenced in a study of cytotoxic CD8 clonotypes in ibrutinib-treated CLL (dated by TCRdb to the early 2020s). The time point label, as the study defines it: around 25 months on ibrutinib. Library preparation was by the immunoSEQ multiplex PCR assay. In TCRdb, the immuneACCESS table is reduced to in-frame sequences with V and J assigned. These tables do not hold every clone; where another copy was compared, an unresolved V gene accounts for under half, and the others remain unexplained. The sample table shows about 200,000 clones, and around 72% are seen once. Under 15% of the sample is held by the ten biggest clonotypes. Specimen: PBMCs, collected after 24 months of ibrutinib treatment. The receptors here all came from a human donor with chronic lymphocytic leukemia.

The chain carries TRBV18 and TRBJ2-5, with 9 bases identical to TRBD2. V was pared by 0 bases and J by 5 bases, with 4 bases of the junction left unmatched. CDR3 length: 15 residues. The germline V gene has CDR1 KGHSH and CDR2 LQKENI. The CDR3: CASSPPSGSEETQYF. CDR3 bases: TGTGCCAGCTCACCACCTAGCGGGAGTGAGGAGACCCAGTACTTC.

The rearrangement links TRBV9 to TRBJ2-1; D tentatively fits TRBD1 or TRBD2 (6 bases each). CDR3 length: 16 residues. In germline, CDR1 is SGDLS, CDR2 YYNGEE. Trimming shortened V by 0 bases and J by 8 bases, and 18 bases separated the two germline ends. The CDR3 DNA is TGTGCCAGCAGCGTAGGAGGGGGGAAGAGTTCCTATGAGCAGTTCTTC. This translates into CASSVGGGKSSYEQFF.

CDR3: CASSQVWPPSSGNTIYF. CDR3 in DNA: TGTGCCAGCAGCCAAGTTTGGCCCCCAAGCTCTGGAAACACCATATATTTT. This chain joins TRBV14 and TRBJ1-3; D not resolved. This CDR3 contains 17 residues. V lost 1 base to trimming and J lost 0 bases, with 13 bases between them. Looked up from germline, CDR1 is SGHDN and CDR2 is FVKESK.

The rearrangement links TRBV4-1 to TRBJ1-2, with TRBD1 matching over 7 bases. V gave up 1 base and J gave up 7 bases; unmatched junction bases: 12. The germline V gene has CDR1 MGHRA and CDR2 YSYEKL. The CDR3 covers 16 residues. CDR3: CASSQGGDRQVFGYTF. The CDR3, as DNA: TGCGCCAGCAGCCAAGGAGGGGACAGACAAGTTTTTGGCTACACCTTC.

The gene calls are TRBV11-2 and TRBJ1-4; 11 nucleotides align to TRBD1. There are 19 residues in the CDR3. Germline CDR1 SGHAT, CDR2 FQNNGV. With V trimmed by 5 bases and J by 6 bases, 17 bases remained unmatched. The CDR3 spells CASSARSDRGRTMDEKLFF. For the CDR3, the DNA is TGTGCCAGCAGCGCCCGATCGGACAGGGGGCGGACGATGGATGAAAAACTGTTTTTT. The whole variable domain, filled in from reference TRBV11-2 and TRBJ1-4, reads EAGVAQSPRYKIIEKRQSVAFWCNPISGHATLYWYQQILGQGPKLLIQFQNNGVVDDSQLPKDRFSAERLKGVDSTLKIQPAKLEDSAVYLCASSARSDRGRTMDEKLFFGSGTQLSVL.

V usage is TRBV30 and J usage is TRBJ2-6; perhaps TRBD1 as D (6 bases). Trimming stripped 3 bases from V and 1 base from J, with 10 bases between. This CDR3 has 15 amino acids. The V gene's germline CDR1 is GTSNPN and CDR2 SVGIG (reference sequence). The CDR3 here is CAWRDTGSGANVLTF. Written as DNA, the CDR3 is TGTGCCTGGAGGGATACAGGGTCTGGGGCCAACGTCCTGACTTTC.

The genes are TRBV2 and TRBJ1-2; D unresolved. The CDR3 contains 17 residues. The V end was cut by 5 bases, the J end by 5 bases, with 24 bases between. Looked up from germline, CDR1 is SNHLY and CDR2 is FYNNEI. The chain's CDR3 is CASSFYRRPQADYGYTF. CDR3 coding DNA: TGTGCCAGCAGTTTTTACCGGAGACCCCAGGCGGATTATGGCTACACCTTC.

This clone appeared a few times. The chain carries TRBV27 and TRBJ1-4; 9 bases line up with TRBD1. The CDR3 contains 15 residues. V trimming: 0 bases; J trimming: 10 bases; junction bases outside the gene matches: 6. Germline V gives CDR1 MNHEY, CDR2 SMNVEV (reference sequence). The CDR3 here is CASSLSGTGQGKLFF. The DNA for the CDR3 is TGTGCCAGCAGTTTATCCGGGACAGGGCAGGGAAAACTGTTTTTT.

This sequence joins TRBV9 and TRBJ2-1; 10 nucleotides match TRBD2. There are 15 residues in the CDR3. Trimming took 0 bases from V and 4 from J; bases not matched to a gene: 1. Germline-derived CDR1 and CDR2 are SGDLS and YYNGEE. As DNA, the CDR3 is TGTGCCAGCAGCGTAGAGGGACTAGCGTACAATGAGCAGTTCTTC. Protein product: CASSVEGLAYNEQFF.

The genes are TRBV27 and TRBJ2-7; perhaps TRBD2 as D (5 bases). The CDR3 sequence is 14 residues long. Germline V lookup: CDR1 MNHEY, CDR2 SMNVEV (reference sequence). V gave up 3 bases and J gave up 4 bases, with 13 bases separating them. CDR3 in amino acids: CASSFSSSNYEQYF. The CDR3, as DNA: TGTGCCAGCAGTTTTTCTAGCAGCAATTACGAGCAGTACTTC.

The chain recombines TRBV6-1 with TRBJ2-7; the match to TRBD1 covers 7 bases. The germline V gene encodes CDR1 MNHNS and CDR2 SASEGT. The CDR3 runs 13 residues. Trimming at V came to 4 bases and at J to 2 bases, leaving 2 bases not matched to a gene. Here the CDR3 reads CASSGDRAYEQYF. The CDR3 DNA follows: TGTGCCAGCAGTGGAGACAGGGCCTACGAGCAGTACTTC.

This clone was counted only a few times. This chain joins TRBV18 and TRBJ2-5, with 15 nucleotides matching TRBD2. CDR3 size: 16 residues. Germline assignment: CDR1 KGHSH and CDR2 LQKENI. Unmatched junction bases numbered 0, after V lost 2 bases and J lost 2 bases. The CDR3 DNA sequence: TGTGCCAGCTCACCAGGACTAGCGGGAGGGCAAGAGACCCAGTACTTC. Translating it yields CASSPGLAGGQETQYF.

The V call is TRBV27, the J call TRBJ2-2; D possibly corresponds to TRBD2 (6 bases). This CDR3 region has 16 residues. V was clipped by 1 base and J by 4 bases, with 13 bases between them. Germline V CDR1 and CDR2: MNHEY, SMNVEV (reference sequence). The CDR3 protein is CASSLWVSGATGELFF. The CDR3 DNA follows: TGTGCCAGCAGTTTATGGGTTTCGGGAGCCACCGGGGAGCTGTTTTTT.

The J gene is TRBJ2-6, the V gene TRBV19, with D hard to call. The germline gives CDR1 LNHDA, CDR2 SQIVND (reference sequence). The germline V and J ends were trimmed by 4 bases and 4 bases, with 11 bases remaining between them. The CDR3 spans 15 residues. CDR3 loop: CASSSFGSGANVLTF. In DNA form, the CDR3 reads TGTGCCAGTAGTAGCTTCGGGTCCGGGGCCAACGTCCTGACTTTC.

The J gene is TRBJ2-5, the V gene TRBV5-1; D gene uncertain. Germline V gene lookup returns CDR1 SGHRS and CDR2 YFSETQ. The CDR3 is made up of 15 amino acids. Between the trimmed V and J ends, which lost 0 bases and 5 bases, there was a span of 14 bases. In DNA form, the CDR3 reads TGCGCCAGCAGCTTGGCCTGGGTCGGAGAGGAGACCCAGTACTTC. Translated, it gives CASSLAWVGEETQYF.

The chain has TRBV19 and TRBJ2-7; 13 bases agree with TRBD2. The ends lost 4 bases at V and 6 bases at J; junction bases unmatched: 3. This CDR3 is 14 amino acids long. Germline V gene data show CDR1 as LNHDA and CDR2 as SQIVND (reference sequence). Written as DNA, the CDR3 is TGTGCCAGTAGTACAACTAGCGGGAGGGGCGAGCAGTACTTC. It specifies CASSTTSGRGEQYF.

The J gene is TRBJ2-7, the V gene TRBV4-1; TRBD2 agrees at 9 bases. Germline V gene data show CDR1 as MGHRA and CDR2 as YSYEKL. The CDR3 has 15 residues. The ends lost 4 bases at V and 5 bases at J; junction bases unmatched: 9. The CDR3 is CASSRPGTSPDEQYF. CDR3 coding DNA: TGCGCCAGCAGCCGGCCCGGGACTAGCCCGGACGAGCAGTACTTC.

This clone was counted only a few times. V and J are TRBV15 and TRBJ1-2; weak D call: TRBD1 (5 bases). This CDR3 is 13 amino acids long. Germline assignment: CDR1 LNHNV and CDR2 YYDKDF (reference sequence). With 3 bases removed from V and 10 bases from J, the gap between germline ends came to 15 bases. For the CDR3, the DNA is TGTGCCACCAGCAGGGGAGGGGCGAGTGACTACACCTTC. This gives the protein CATSRGGASDYTF.

The CDR3 DNA sequence: TGCGCCAGCAGCTTGACTAGCGGGAGGGCCTCCTACAATGAGCAGTTCTTC. Its protein product is CASSLTSGRASYNEQFF. The chain couples TRBV5-1 to TRBJ2-1; 13 bases map to TRBD2. The V segment lost 1 base and the J segment 0 bases; nucleotides outside the gene matches: 1. The CDR3 is made up of 17 amino acids. The V gene's germline CDR1 is SGHRS and CDR2 YFSETQ.

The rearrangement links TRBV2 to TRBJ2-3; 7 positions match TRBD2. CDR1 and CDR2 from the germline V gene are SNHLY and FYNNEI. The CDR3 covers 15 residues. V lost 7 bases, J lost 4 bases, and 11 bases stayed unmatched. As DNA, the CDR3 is TGTGCCAGCACTTCGCGGGAGATGTCCGCAGATACGCAGTATTTT. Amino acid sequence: CASTSREMSADTQYF. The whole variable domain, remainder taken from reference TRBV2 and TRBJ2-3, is EPEVTQTPSHQVTQMGQEVILRCVPISNHLYFYWYRQILGQKVEFLVSFYNNEISEKSEIFDDQFSVERPDGSNFTLKIRSTKLEDSAMYFCASTSREMSADTQYFGPGTRLTVL.

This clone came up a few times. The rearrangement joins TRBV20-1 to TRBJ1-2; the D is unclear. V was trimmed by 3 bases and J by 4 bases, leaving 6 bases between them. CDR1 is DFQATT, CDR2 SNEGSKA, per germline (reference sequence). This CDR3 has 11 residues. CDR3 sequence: CSARDAYGYTF. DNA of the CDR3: TGCAGTGCTAGGGACGCCTATGGCTACACCTTC.

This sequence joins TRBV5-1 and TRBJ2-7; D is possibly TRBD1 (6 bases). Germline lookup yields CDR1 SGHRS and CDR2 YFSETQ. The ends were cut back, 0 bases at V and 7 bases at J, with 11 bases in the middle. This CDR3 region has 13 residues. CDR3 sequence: CASSLEGQGEQYF. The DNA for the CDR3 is TGCGCCAGCAGCTTGGAGGGTCAGGGGGAGCAGTACTTC.

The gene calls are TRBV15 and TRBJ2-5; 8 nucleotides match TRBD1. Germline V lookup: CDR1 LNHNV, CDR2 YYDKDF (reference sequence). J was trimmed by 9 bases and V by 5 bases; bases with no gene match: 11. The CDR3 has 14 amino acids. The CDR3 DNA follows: TGTGCCACCAGCGGTCGACAGGGGCCGGTCGCCCAGTACTTC. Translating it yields CATSGRQGPVAQYF.

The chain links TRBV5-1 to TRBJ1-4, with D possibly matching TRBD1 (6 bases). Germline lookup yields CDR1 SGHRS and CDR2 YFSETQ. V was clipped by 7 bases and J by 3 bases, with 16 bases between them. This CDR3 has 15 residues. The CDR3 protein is CASSHRDMSNEKLFF. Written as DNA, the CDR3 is TGCGCCAGCTCCCACCGGGACATGTCTAATGAAAAACTGTTTTTT.

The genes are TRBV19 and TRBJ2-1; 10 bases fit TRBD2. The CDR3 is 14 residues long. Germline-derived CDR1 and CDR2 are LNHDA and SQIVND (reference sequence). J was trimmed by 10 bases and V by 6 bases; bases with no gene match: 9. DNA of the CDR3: TGTGCCAGTAGGGCGGGACTAGCGTGGACGGAGCAGTTCTTC. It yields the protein CASRAGLAWTEQFF.

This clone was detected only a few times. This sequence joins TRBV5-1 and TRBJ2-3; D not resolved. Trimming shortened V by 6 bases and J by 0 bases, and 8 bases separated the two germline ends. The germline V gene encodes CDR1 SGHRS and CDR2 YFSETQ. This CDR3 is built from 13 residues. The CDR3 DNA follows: TGCGCCAGCACCCAAGGGAGCACAGATACGCAGTATTTT. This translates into CASTQGSTDTQYF.

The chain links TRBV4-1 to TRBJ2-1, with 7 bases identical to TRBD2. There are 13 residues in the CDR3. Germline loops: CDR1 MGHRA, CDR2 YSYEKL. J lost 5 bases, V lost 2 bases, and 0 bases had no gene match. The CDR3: CASSQLADNEQFF. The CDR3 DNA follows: TGCGCCAGCAGCCAACTAGCGGACAATGAGCAGTTCTTC.

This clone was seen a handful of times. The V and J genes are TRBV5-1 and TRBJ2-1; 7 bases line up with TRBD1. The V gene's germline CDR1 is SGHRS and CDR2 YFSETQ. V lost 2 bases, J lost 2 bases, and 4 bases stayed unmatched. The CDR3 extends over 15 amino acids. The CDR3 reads CASSFDRVPYNEQFF. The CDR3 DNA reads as TGCGCCAGCAGCTTCGACAGGGTACCCTACAATGAGCAGTTCTTC.

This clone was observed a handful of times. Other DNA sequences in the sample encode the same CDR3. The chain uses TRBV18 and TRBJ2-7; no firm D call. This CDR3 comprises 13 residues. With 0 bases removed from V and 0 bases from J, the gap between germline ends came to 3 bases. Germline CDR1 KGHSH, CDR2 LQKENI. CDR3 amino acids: CASSPPSSYEQYF. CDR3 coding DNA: TGTGCCAGCTCACCACCTAGCTCCTACGAGCAGTACTTC.

CDR3 in amino acids: CASRPTSGGGNEQFF. CDR3 nucleotides: TGTGCCAGCAGACCAACTAGCGGAGGGGGCAATGAGCAGTTCTTC. V is TRBV2 and J is TRBJ2-1, with 8 bases aligning to TRBD2. Germline V gene sequence: CDR1 SNHLY, CDR2 FYNNEI. J gave up 6 bases and V 6 bases, and 10 bases lay outside the gene matches. The CDR3 runs 15 residues.